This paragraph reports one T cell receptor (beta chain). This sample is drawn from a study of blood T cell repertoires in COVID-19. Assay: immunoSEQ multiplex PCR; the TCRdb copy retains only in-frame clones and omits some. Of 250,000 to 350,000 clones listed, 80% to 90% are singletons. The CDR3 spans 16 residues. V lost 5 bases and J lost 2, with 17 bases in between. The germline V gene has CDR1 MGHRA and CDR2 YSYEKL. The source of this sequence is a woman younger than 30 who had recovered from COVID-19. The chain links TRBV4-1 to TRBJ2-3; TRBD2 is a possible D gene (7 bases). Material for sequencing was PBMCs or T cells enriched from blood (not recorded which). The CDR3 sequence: CASSSRGAGATDTQYF. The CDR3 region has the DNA TGCGCCAGCAGCTCGCGAGGGGCGGGGGCCACAGATACGCAGTATTTT.